The T cell receptor beta chain under discussion was sequenced for a study of CD8+CD57+ T cells in acquired aplastic anemia. Study-level background: Quantities of DNA derived from sorted CD4+ and CD8+ cells averaged approximately 3.5 ug.

V gave up 0 bases and J gave up 5 bases; unmatched junction bases: 7. Germline loops: CDR1 SGHRS, CDR2 YFSETQ. This CDR3 is built from 16 residues. Study results and limitations: A significant difference in CD8+ Simpson's diversity between patients and controls was not found.

It was genomic DNA that served as the template for profiling TCR beta VDJ and CDR3. TCRdb processed the reads anew with MiXCR; each CDR3 protein has one entry. The profile covers more than 200,000 distinct CDR3 sequences, with 40% to 60% appearing a single time and 15% to 20% taken by the ten largest. As to this clonotype: Its antigen remains unidentified.

The authors sequenced patients whose flow cytometry had shown CD8+CD57+ cell expansion. This clonotype originated in a human donor with aplastic anemia. The chain joins TRBV5-1 to TRBJ1-4; 7 bases match TRBD1. The sequenced material came from sorted CD4+, CD8+, or CD8+CD57+ T cells (not recorded which) from PBMCs. This CDR3 reads CASSLATGTENEKLFF. Here the CDR3 DNA reads TGCGCCAGCAGCTTGGCTACCGGGACAGAGAATGAAAAACTGTTTTTT. The variable domain in full, with the rest retrieved from reference TRBV5-1 and TRBJ1-4, is KAGVTQTPRYLIKTRGQQVTLSCSPISGHRSVSWYQQTPGQGLQFLFEYFSETQRNKGNFPGRFSGRQFSNSRSEMNVSTLELGDSALYLCASSLATGTENEKLFFGSGTQLSVL.